The T cell receptor (beta chain) described here comes from a study of CD8 T cells in ankylosing spondylitis. Using its own MiXCR run on the 5' RACE reads, TCRdb lists one record per CDR3 protein. This table has about 340,000 distinct CDR3 sequences, roughly 22% appearing once. This clonotype was observed many times. The TCR originated in a male donor with ankylosing spondylitis or in good health (not recorded which). Sequencing used blood, either unsorted or a sorted T cell fraction (not recorded which).

CDR3 nucleotide sequence: TGCAGCGTTGAAGTCAGGGATCCACCTGGGGCCAACGTCCTGACTTTC. The encoded protein is CSVEVRDPPGANVLTF. The V gene is TRBV29-1, the J gene TRBJ2-6, with D perhaps TRBD1 (5 bases). The CDR3 consists of 16 residues. V shed 1 base and J shed 2 bases, with 12 bases lying between them. CDR1 is SQVTM, CDR2 ANQGSEA, per germline.